The 27 T cell receptor beta chains below all came from one sample that was sequenced in a study of OX40 agonist ivuxolimab in advanced cancers. Method: immunoSEQ multiplex PCR; TCRdb's copy keeps in-frame clones and lacks some. The sample contains 95,000 to 150,000 clones, roughly nine tenths of which appear only once. The source was CD4+ or CD8+ T cells sorted from blood, collected in a trial of the OX40 agonist ivuxolimab. The receptors stem from an adult with an advanced solid tumor such as melanoma, head and neck, liver or kidney cancer.

This chain links TRBV27 with TRBJ2-7, with D perhaps TRBD1 or TRBD2 (5 bases each). CDR3 length: 14 amino acids. The germline V and J ends were trimmed by 1 base and 5 bases, with 12 bases remaining between them. The germline V gene encodes CDR1 MNHEY and CDR2 SMNVEV (reference sequence). The CDR3 loop is CASSLFRGIDEQYF. CDR3 coding DNA: TGTGCCAGCAGTTTATTTCGGGGCATAGACGAGCAGTACTTC.

DNA for the CDR3: TGTGCCAGCAATCATCAGGCGAACACCGGGGAGCTGTTTTTT. It translates to CASNHQANTGELFF. The chain joins TRBV6-6 to TRBJ2-2; D unresolved. The CDR3 length is 14 residues. The germline V gene has CDR1 MNHNY and CDR2 SVGAGI (reference sequence). Trimming left V 7 bases short and J 0 bases short, with 9 bases between.

The rearrangement joins TRBV6-9 to TRBJ2-2; D unclear. V dropped 5 bases and J dropped 6 bases, with 7 bases sitting between them. This CDR3 comprises 12 residues. Per germline, CDR1 MNHGY and CDR2 SVAAGI. The CDR3 nucleotides read TGTGCCAGCAGTCCACCCTCCGGGGAGCTGTTTTTT. Translating it yields CASSPPSGELFF.

The rearrangement links TRBV1 to TRBJ2-5. TRBV1 is a pseudogene. The CDR3 sequence is 16 residues long. As DNA, the CDR3 is TGCACCAGCAGCCAAGATTTTGCCCGGGCAGTGGAGACCCAGTACTTC. Translation gives CTSSQDFARAVETQYF.

The chain has TRBV28 and TRBJ2-1; D is possibly TRBD1 (6 bases). Germline V gene lookup returns CDR1 MDHEN and CDR2 SYDVKM. The CDR3 is 15 residues long. Trimming left V 6 bases short and J 4 bases short, with 16 bases between. This chain's CDR3 is CASSLIQGGYNEQFF. The CDR3, as DNA: TGTGCCAGCAGCCTCATACAGGGTGGGTACAATGAGCAGTTCTTC.

The rearrangement links TRBV14 to TRBJ1-6; tentative D call: TRBD1 (6 bases). This CDR3 has 15 residues. The germline CDR1 and CDR2 sequences are SGHDN and FVKESK. The ends were cut back, 5 bases at V and 7 bases at J, with 15 bases in the middle. The CDR3 loop reads CASSANRQANSPLHF. The DNA of the CDR3 is TGTGCCAGCAGCGCCAATAGACAGGCGAATTCACCCCTCCACTTT.

This clone was counted once. The chain recombines TRBV18 with TRBJ1-1; D gene unclear. Trimming left V 0 bases short and J 7 bases short, with 9 bases between. Germline assignment: CDR1 KGHSH and CDR2 LQKENI. CDR3 length: 13 amino acids. In DNA, the CDR3 is TGTGCCAGCTCACCACCAGGTTTGAATGAAGCTTTCTTT. It yields the protein CASSPPGLNEAFF.

The CDR3 nucleotides are TGCGCCAGCAGCCCCAACCCCGGAAACTCCTACGAGCAGTACTTC. Protein: CASSPNPGNSYEQYF. The J gene is TRBJ2-7, the V gene TRBV5-1, with D unclear. The CDR3 runs 15 residues. Trimming took 4 bases from V and 0 from J, leaving 14 bases between them. The germline gives CDR1 SGHRS, CDR2 YFSETQ.

V and J are TRBV7-2 and TRBJ1-4, with TRBD1 matching over 7 bases. The CDR3 runs to 16 residues. The germline V gene encodes CDR1 SGHTA and CDR2 FQGNSA. V trimming: 5 bases; J trimming: 7 bases; junction bases outside the gene matches: 13. The CDR3 sequence: CASSLDGQVGVEKLFF. The CDR3 DNA reads as TGTGCCAGCAGCCTAGACGGACAGGTGGGAGTTGAAAAACTGTTTTTT.

This rearrangement joins TRBV10-3 to TRBJ2-7; D gene unclear. With 3 bases removed from V and 1 base from J, the gap between germline ends came to 10 bases. The CDR3 loop spans 14 amino acids. The germline V gene has CDR1 ENHRY and CDR2 SYGVKD. The CDR3 here is CAISDLLVSYEQYF. In DNA form, the CDR3 reads TGTGCCATCAGTGATCTTCTAGTATCCTACGAGCAGTACTTC.

The chain carries TRBV28 and TRBJ2-7, with a weak D call TRBD2 (7 bases). CDR1 and CDR2 from the germline V gene are MDHEN and SYDVKM. The V and J ends lost 7 bases and 2 bases respectively, with 12 bases between them. The CDR3 spans 13 residues. The CDR3 reads CASTGGGTYEQYF. For the CDR3, the DNA is TGTGCCAGCACGGGCGGGGGCACCTACGAGCAGTACTTC.

This clone has only a few counts. The V call is TRBV27, the J call TRBJ1-2; D is possibly TRBD1 (6 bases). The germline V gene encodes CDR1 MNHEY and CDR2 SMNVEV (reference sequence). V was pared by 5 bases and J by 7 bases, with 14 bases between. The CDR3 is 13 residues long. The CDR3 nucleotides read TGTGCCAGCAGTCCCATCAGGGGCGGTGGCTACACCTTC. Translating it yields CASSPIRGGGYTF.

The chain joins TRBV5-1 to TRBJ2-5; TRBD2 agrees at 9 bases. CDR1 and CDR2 from the germline V gene are SGHRS and YFSETQ. The CDR3 extends over 14 amino acids. V shed 5 bases and J 0 bases; nucleotides not matched to a gene: 2. The CDR3 region is CASSLAGHQETQYF. The CDR3 region has the DNA TGCGCCAGCAGTCTAGCGGGGCACCAAGAGACCCAGTACTTC.

V and J are TRBV27 and TRBJ1-2; 7 nucleotides line up with TRBD1. J lost 0 bases, V lost 2 bases, and 0 bases had no gene match. CDR3 size: 14 residues. Germline V gives CDR1 MNHEY, CDR2 SMNVEV (reference sequence). The CDR3 sequence: CASSLGTANYGYTF. The CDR3 DNA sequence: TGTGCCAGCAGTTTAGGGACAGCTAACTATGGCTACACCTTC.

V usage is TRBV6-6 and J usage is TRBJ1-6; D unresolved. CDR1 and CDR2 (germline): MNHNY, SVGAGI (reference sequence). This CDR3 is 15 amino acids long. Trimming took 1 base from V and 7 from J, leaving 11 bases between them. CDR3 region: CASSYLRQWNSPLHF. The CDR3 region has the DNA TGTGCCAGCAGTTACTTGAGGCAGTGGAATTCACCCCTCCACTTT.

This clone was found once. The rearrangement links TRBV5-1 to TRBJ2-5; tentative D call: TRBD1 (6 bases). The V end lost 3 bases, the J end lost 3 bases, and 12 bases lay between the germline ends. The CDR3 extends over 14 amino acids. Germline V lookup: CDR1 SGHRS, CDR2 YFSETQ. The CDR3 sequence: CASSWTAPKETQYF. CDR3 bases: TGCGCCAGCAGCTGGACAGCACCAAAAGAGACCCAGTACTTC. Using reference TRBV5-1 and TRBJ2-5 for the parts outside the CDR3, the full variable domain is KAGVTQTPRYLIKTRGQQVTLSCSPISGHRSVSWYQQTPGQGLQFLFEYFSETQRNKGNFPGRFSGRQFSNSRSEMNVSTLELGDSALYLCASSWTAPKETQYFGPGTRLLVL.

As DNA, the CDR3 is TGTGCCAGCTCACAGAGGCGGCAGGGCGAAGCTGAAGCTTTCTTT. Its protein product is CASSQRRQGEAEAFF. This rearrangement joins TRBV18 to TRBJ1-1; D is possibly TRBD1 (5 bases). Trimming stripped 4 bases from V and 6 bases from J, with 18 bases between. CDR1 and CDR2 (germline): KGHSH, LQKENI. This CDR3 comprises 15 residues.

This rearrangement joins TRBV6-5 to TRBJ2-7, with 9 bases matching TRBD2. This CDR3 spans 13 amino acids. Germline values: CDR1 MNHEY, CDR2 SVGAGI. J was trimmed by 3 bases and V by 5 bases; bases with no gene match: 2. CDR3 bases: TGTGCCAGCAGTCGAGCGGGGGGCTACGAGCAGTACTTC. It translates to CASSRAGGYEQYF.

The chain couples TRBV7-6 to TRBJ1-3; no definite D call. The CDR3 covers 16 residues. Trimming removed 1 base from V and 0 bases from J, with 10 bases in between. Germline CDR1 is SGHVS and CDR2 is FNYEAQ. CDR3 in DNA: TGTGCCAGCAGCTTAGGGACCGATAGCTCTGGAAACACCATATATTTT. Translated: CASSLGTDSSGNTIYF.

This chain joins TRBV6-6 and TRBJ2-6; the D gene is possibly TRBD2 (5 bases). Trimming cost V 8 bases and J 0 bases, with 11 bases left between them. Germline V gene sequence: CDR1 MNHNY, CDR2 SVGAGI (reference sequence). The CDR3 is 15 residues long. This CDR3 reads CASHSGLSGANVLTF. CDR3 nucleotide sequence: TGTGCCAGCCACTCAGGACTCTCTGGGGCCAACGTCCTGACTTTC.

The sample holds one count of this clone. This chain uses TRBV11-3 with TRBJ2-3; 10 bases align to TRBD1. V lost 5 bases and J lost 2; bases outside the gene matches: 7. The CDR3 loop spans 16 amino acids. Germline V gene data show CDR1 as SGHNT and CDR2 as YENEEA. This chain's CDR3 is CASSHGQGGYTDTQYF. The CDR3 DNA sequence: TGTGCCAGCAGCCATGGACAGGGGGGTTACACAGATACGCAGTATTTT.

This rearrangement joins TRBV21-1 to TRBJ2-3; the D call TRBD1 from the table was never checked on the DNA. TRBV21-1 is a documented pseudogene. The CDR3 runs 14 residues. This chain's CDR3 is CASKRRQGTDTQYF. CDR3 DNA sequence: TGTGCCAGCAAACGAAGACAGGGAACAGATACGCAGTATTTT.

V gene TRBV11-2 combines with J gene TRBJ1-2, with 7 bases matching TRBD1. V was pared by 4 bases and J by 7 bases, with 3 bases of the junction left unmatched. This CDR3 has 12 amino acids. Germline CDR1 reads SGHAT; CDR2 reads FQNNGV. Here the CDR3 reads CASSSNRGGYTF. CDR3 sequence (DNA): TGTGCCAGCAGCTCGAACAGGGGTGGCTACACCTTC. The full variable domain, completed using reference TRBV11-2 and TRBJ1-2, is EAGVAQSPRYKIIEKRQSVAFWCNPISGHATLYWYQQILGQGPKLLIQFQNNGVVDDSQLPKDRFSAERLKGVDSTLKIQPAKLEDSAVYLCASSSNRGGYTFGSGTRLTVV.

The rearrangement uses TRBV28 and TRBJ1-5; possibly TRBD1 for D (5 bases). The germline V gene has CDR1 MDHEN and CDR2 SYDVKM. Trimming removed 6 bases at V and 3 bases at J, with 15 bases between. This CDR3 contains 15 residues. CDR3 protein: CASRIGDSSNQPQHF. The CDR3 DNA reads as TGTGCCAGCAGGATTGGAGACAGTTCCAATCAGCCCCAGCATTTT.

The chain combines TRBV2 with TRBJ2-1, with a weak D call TRBD2 (7 bases). V lost 4 bases, J lost 12 bases, and 22 bases lay in between. Germline V CDR1 and CDR2: SNHLY, FYNNEI. The CDR3 sequence is 15 residues long. CDR3 DNA: TGTGCCAGCAGTGGGTCGGCGGGGGCCCCCGGGGGGCAGTTCTTC. Its protein is CASSGSAGAPGGQFF.

The chain employs TRBV7-2 and TRBJ1-6, with a possible D match to TRBD1 (6 bases). Germline V gene data show CDR1 as SGHTA and CDR2 as FQGNSA. V lost 1 base to trimming and J lost 6 bases, with 10 bases between them. The CDR3 sequence is 15 residues long. The CDR3, as DNA: TGTGCCAGCAGCTTAGTAGGGACAATTAATTCACCCCTCCACTTT. Translating gives CASSLVGTINSPLHF.

J is TRBJ1-1 and V is TRBV5-4; D call uncertain. Germline V lookup: CDR1 SGHNT, CDR2 YYREEE (reference sequence). The length of the CDR3 is 14 residues. Trimming stripped 0 bases from V and 6 bases from J, with 12 bases between. Written as DNA, the CDR3 is TGTGCCAGCAGCTTGGCCACATATGACGCTGAAGCTTTCTTT. This sequence encodes CASSLATYDAEAFF.